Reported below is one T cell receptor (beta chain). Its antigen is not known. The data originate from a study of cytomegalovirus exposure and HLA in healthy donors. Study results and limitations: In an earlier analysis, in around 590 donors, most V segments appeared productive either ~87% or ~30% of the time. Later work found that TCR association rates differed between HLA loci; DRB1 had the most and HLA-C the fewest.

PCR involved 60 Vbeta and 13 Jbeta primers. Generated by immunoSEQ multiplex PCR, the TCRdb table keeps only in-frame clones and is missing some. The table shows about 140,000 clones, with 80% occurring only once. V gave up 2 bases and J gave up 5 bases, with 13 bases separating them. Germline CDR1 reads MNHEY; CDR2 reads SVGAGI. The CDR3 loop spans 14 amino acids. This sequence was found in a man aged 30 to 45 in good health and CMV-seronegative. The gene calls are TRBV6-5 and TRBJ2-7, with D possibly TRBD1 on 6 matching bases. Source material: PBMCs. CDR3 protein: CASSYERGYHEQYF. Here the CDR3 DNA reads TGTGCCAGCAGTTACGAGAGGGGGTACCACGAGCAGTACTTC.